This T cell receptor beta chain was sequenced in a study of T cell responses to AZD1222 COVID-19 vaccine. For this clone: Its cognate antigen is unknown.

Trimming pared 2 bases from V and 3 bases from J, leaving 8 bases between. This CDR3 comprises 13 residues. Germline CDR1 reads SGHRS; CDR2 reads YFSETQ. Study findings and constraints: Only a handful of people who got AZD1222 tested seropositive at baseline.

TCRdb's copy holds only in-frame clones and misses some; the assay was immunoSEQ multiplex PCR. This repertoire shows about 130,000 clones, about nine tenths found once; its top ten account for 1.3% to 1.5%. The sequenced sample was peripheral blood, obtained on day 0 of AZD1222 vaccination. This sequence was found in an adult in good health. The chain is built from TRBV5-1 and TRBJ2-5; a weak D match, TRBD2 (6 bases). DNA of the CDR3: TGCGCCAGCAGCTTCCCGGGGGAAGAGACCCAGTACTTC. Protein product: CASSFPGEETQYF. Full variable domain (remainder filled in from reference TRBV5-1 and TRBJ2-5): KAGVTQTPRYLIKTRGQQVTLSCSPISGHRSVSWYQQTPGQGLQFLFEYFSETQRNKGNFPGRFSGRQFSNSRSEMNVSTLELGDSALYLCASSFPGEETQYFGPGTRLLVL.